A selection of T cell receptor beta chains follows, all from one sample in a study of blood T cell repertoires in COVID-19. Profiling relied on immunoSEQ multiplex PCR, and the TCRdb table lists in-frame clones only, not all of them. The repertoire holds fewer than 75,000 clones, over 85% seen once, with approximately 1.5% in the top ten. Sequencing was carried out using peripheral blood. The receptors come from a man aged 55 to 70 with acute or convalescent COVID-19. Both conserved end residues are trimmed from each CDR3. Clone sizes are given selectively: once, few, many, or a class where the clone is expanded.

size: NA; V: TRBV7-6; CDR3: ASSLVYLSEQY
size: NA; V: TRBV27; CDR3: ASRPTSGGNTGELF
size: NA; V: TRBV5-4; CDR3: ASSSRGPGTEAF
size: NA; V: TRBV5-1; CDR3: ASSLLLGRRNTEAF
size: once; V: TRBV2; CDR3: ASREASTEAF
size: NA; V: TRBV9; CDR3: ASRQQGSWNTEAF
size: NA; V: TRBV29-1; CDR3: SVDRGEEKLF
size: NA; V: TRBV19; CDR3: ASSPREEPQH
size: NA; V: TRBV9; CDR3: ASSTSTGTKHNYGYT
size: NA; V: TRBV2; CDR3: ASRQGSRGYT
size: few; V: TRBV5-4; CDR3: ASSSPQGNYGYT
size: NA; V: TRBV15; CDR3: ATSRAPGSGNTIY
size: NA; V: TRBV6-4; CDR3: ASRWRQSNQPQH
size: NA; V: TRBV25-1; CDR3: ASSEYTLRGTDTQY
size: once; V: TRBV5-1; CDR3: ASTGQGEGYEQY
size: NA; V: TRBV5-4; CDR3: ASSLGVNSNQPQH
size: NA; V: TRBV2; CDR3: ASRDPGFYGYT
size: once; V: TRBV2; CDR3: ASRGRDRGGYGYT
size: once; V: TRBV15; CDR3: ATSREAGGGTKNIQY
size: NA; V: TRBV19; CDR3: AKTDRRKPLTQPQH
size: NA; V: TRBV4-1; CDR3: ASSQVGPAAGGNTDTQY
size: NA; V: TRBV7-3; CDR3: ASSLRGNTEAF
size: NA; V: TRBV2; CDR3: ASSDPQGLVGNEQF
size: NA; V: TRBV2; CDR3: ASSQTGAPEAF
size: NA; V: TRBV2; CDR3: ASSEDRGEGYT
size: few; V: TRBV7-7; CDR3: ASSLAPTGTGISNEQF
size: NA; V: TRBV5-1; CDR3: ASSTQQGYGYT
size: few; V: TRBV7-2; CDR3: ASSLGAGLAYEQY
size: NA; V: TRBV7-4; CDR3: ASSLAGTSGGPLAKNIQY
size: NA; V: TRBV6-4; CDR3: ASSVLAGNTGELF
size: NA; V: TRBV7-9; CDR3: ASSQGLPNTEAF
size: NA; V: TRBV5-4; CDR3: ASSLRTGGAGYGYT
size: NA; V: TRBV12-5; CDR3: ASGSIGGGAGELF
size: NA; V: TRBV12-3/TRBV12-4; CDR3: ASSTRGDAEAF
size: NA; V: TRBV12-5; CDR3: ASGWGTGGRNNEQF
size: NA; V: TRBV19; CDR3: ASSRGTTTNEKLF
size: NA; V: TRBV10-3; CDR3: AISETRQDYGYT
size: NA; V: TRBV19; CDR3: ASSSEGSNTEAF
size: NA; V: TRBV7-2; CDR3: ASSGQTGINYGYT
size: NA; V: TRBV5-8; CDR3: ASSPWRGGAF
size: NA; V: TRBV5-4; CDR3: ASSLPQGSGRGSPLH
size: many; V: TRBV19; CDR3: ASSMMGGRVPQH
size: NA; V: TRBV25-1; CDR3: ASSDTGTVNYGYT
size: NA; V: TRBV21-1; CDR3: ASSRGQTGGPDTGELF
size: NA; V: TRBV6-1; CDR3: ASSESRWGGTEAF
size: NA; V: TRBV30; CDR3: AWSGQANQPQH
size: NA; V: TRBV27; CDR3: ASSYGGALGSPLH
size: NA; V: TRBV4-1; CDR3: ASSQGLAYEQY
size: NA; V: TRBV6-5; CDR3: ASSSLGAGVQPQH